These 10 T cell receptor beta chains originate from one sample sequenced in a study of identical twins. TCRdb reprocessed the 5' RACE reads with MiXCR, giving one entry per CDR3 protein. The sample lists over 500,000 distinct CDR3 sequences; under 25% were seen once. These data were also reused for a study on T cells expressing NK-cell markers.

The sequencing sample was made of CD4+ T cells sorted from blood. The receptors were sampled from a woman under 30 in good health.

The rearrangement joins TRBV29-1 to TRBJ1-2; D gene ambiguous. Deletions cut 5 bases from V and 3 bases from J, with 13 bases between. The germline V gene has CDR1 SQVTM and CDR2 ANQGSEA. The CDR3 is made up of 13 amino acids. The CDR3 bases are TGCAGCGTTCCGCCACGAGGAGACTATGGCTACACCTTC. It yields the protein CSVPPRGDYGYTF.

In this sample, this clonotype turned up a few times. V usage is TRBV4-2 and J usage is TRBJ2-5; 7 positions match TRBD2. V was pared by 7 bases and J by 4 bases, with 9 bases of the junction left unmatched. The CDR3 is 14 amino acids. Per germline, CDR1 LGHNA and CDR2 YNFKEQ. CDR3 DNA: TGTGCCAGCACCCCAAGCGGGGTGGGAGAGACCCAGTACTTC. This encodes CASTPSGVGETQYF.

This clonotype has only a few counts. The rearrangement links TRBV20-1 to TRBJ2-5; tentatively, D is TRBD2 (5 bases). Germline V gene data show CDR1 as DFQATT and CDR2 as SNEGSKA (reference sequence). The V gene lost 6 bases and the J gene lost 4 bases, with 15 bases spanning the gap. CDR3 size: 13 residues. CDR3 region: CSAGLAVGETQYF. The CDR3 region has the DNA TGCAGTGCCGGGCTAGCTGTAGGAGAGACCCAGTACTTC.

CDR3 protein: CASSLQGEQFF. CDR3 bases: TGTGCCAGCAGTCTACAGGGAGAGCAGTTCTTC. This chain uses TRBV2 with TRBJ2-1, with D perhaps matching TRBD1 (6 bases). Per the germline V gene, CDR1 is SNHLY and CDR2 is FYNNEI. Trimming took 5 bases from V and 10 from J, leaving 9 bases between them. The CDR3 sequence is 11 residues long.

The rearrangement joins TRBV20-1 to TRBJ2-7; TRBD2 matches at 7 bases. This CDR3 has 14 amino acids. Germline V lookup: CDR1 DFQATT, CDR2 SNEGSKA (reference sequence). V dropped 1 base and J dropped 8; count of bases not matched to a gene: 11. The CDR3 protein is CSARVGTTNRQQYF. The CDR3 bases are TGCAGTGCTAGAGTAGGGACTACGAACAGACAGCAGTACTTC.

The chain employs TRBV11-2 and TRBJ2-5; maybe TRBD1 (6 bases). Germline V gives CDR1 SGHAT, CDR2 FQNNGV. The CDR3 has 16 amino acids. V lost 0 bases and J 2 bases, leaving 13 bases between the germline ends. This CDR3 is CASSLEGHRAQETQYF. Here the CDR3 DNA reads TGTGCCAGCAGCTTAGAGGGGCACAGGGCGCAAGAGACCCAGTACTTC.

The chain combines TRBV4-2 with TRBJ1-5, with 7 bases aligning to TRBD1. In germline, CDR1 is LGHNA, CDR2 YNFKEQ. This CDR3 has 18 amino acids. V dropped 4 bases and J dropped 0; count of bases not matched to a gene: 12. CDR3 DNA sequence: TGTGCCAGCAGCCTAACGACCGGACAGGACACTAGCAATCAGCCCCAGCATTTT. It specifies CASSLTTGQDTSNQPQHF.

This clonotype was counted many times. The J gene is TRBJ2-1, the V gene TRBV20-1; TRBD2 might be the D (5 bases). This CDR3 has 14 amino acids. Trimming took 5 bases from V and 4 from J, leaving 15 bases between them. CDR1 DFQATT and CDR2 SNEGSKA come from the germline V gene (reference sequence). CDR3 sequence: CSAAWRATYNEQFF. CDR3 sequence (DNA): TGCAGTGCTGCCTGGCGGGCCACGTACAATGAGCAGTTCTTC.

This clonotype was counted ten times or more. The chain carries TRBV20-1 and TRBJ2-7, with 9 bases identical to TRBD2. Germline trimming cut 0 bases from V and 9 bases from J; bases unmatched to any gene: 6. This CDR3 has 13 residues. The germline V gene has CDR1 DFQATT and CDR2 SNEGSKA (reference sequence). The CDR3 nucleotides read TGCAGTGCTAGAGATAAGAGCGGGGGGTGGCAGTACTTC. Translated, it gives CSARDKSGGWQYF.

The table lists this clonotype with a few counts. This chain connects TRBV11-1 to TRBJ2-7, with D perhaps TRBD2 (5 bases). V was clipped by 1 base and J by 5 bases, with 15 bases between them. CDR1 SGHAT and CDR2 FQDESV come from the germline V gene (reference sequence). The CDR3 runs to 15 residues. For the CDR3, the DNA is TGTGCCAGCAGCTTAGGCCTCCTGAGGGCCCACGAGCAGTACTTC. This sequence encodes CASSLGLLRAHEQYF.